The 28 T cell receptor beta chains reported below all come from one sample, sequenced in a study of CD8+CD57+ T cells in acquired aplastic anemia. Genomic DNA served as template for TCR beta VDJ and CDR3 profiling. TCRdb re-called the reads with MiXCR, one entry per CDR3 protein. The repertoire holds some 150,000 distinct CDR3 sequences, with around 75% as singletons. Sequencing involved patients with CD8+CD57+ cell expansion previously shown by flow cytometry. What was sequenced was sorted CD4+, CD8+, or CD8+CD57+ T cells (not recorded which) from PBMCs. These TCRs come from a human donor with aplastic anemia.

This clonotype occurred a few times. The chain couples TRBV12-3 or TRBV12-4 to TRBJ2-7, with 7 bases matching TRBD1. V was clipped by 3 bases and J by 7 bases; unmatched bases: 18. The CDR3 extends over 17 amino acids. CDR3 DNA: TGTGCCAGCAGTTTCGCCGGGACAGCCTTTACTCCGGGGGAGCAGTACTTC. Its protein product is CASSFAGTAFTPGEQYF.

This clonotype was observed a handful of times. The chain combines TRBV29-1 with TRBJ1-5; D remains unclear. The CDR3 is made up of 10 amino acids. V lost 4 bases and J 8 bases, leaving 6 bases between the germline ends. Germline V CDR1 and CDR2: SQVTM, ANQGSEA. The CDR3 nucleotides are TGCAGCGTTGGAAATGAGCCCCAGCATTTT. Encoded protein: CSVGNEPQHF.

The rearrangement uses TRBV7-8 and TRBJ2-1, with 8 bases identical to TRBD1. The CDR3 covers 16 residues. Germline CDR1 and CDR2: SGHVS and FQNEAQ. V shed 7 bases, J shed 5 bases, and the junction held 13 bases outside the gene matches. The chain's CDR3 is CASIATRTGKDNEQFF. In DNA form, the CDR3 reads TGTGCCAGCATCGCCACTCGGACAGGGAAGGACAATGAGCAGTTCTTC.

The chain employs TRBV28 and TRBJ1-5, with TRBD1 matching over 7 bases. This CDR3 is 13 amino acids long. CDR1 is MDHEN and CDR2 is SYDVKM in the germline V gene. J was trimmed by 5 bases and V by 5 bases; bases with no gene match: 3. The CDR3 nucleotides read TGTGCCAGCAGTGGACAGGACTATCAGCCCCAGCATTTT. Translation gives CASSGQDYQPQHF.

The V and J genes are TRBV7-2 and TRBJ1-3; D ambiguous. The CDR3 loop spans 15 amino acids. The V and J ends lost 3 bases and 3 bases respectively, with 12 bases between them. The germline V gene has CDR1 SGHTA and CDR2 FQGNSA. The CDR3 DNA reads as TGTGCCAGCAGCTTGGCTGGGCTCAGTGGAAACACCATATATTTT. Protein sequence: CASSLAGLSGNTIYF.

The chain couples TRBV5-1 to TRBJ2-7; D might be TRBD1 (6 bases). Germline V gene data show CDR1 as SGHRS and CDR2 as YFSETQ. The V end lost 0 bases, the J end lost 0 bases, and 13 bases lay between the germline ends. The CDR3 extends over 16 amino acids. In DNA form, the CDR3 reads TGCGCCAGCAGCTTGGCTGGGACAAGTAGCTCCTACGAGCAGTACTTC. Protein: CASSLAGTSSSYEQYF.

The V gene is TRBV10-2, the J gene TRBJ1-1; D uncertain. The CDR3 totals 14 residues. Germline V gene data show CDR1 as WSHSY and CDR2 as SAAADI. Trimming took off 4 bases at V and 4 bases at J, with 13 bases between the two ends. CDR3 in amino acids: CASSVSQDVTEAFF. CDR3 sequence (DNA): TGCGCCAGCAGTGTTAGTCAGGATGTCACTGAAGCTTTCTTT.

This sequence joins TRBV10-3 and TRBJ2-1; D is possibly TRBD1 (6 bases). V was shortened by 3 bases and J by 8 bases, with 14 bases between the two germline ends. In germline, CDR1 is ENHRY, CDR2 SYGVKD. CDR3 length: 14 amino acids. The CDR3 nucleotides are TGTGCCATCAGTGATTCGACAGGAGACGATGAGCAGTTCTTC. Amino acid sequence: CAISDSTGDDEQFF.

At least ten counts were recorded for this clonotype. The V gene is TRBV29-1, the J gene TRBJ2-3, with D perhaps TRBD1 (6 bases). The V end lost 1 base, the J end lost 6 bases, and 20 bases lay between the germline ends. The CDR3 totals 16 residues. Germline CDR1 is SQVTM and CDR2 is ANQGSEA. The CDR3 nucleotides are TGCAGCGTTGAAGTAGGGGCAGGGGTTGGGTGGGATACGCAGTATTTT. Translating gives CSVEVGAGVGWDTQYF.

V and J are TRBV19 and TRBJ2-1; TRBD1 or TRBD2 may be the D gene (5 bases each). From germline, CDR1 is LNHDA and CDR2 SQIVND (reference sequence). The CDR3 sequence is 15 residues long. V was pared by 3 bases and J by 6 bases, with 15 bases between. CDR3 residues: CASSIRTPRGNEQFF. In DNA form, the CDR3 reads TGTGCCAGTAGTATTCGCACCCCGAGGGGCAATGAGCAGTTCTTC.

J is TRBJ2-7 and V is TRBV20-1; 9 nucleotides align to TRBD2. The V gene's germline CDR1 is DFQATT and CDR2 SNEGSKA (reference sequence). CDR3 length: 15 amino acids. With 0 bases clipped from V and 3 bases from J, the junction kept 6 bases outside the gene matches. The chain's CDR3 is CSARDPLRGGYEQYF. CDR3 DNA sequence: TGCAGTGCTAGAGATCCTTTGCGGGGGGGCTACGAGCAGTACTTC.

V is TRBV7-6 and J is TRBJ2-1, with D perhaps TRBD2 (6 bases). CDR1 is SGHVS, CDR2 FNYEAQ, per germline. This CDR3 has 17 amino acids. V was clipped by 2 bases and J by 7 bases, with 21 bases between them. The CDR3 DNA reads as TGTGCCAGCAGCTTAAGAGGACAACCTCCTGGAGGGAATGAGCAGTTCTTC. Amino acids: CASSLRGQPPGGNEQFF.

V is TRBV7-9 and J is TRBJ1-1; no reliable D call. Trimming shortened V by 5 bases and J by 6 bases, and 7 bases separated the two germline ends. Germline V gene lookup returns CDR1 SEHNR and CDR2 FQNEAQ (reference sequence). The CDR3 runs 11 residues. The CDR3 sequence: CASSRGSEAFF. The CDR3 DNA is TGTGCCAGCAGCCGCGGCTCTGAAGCTTTCTTT.

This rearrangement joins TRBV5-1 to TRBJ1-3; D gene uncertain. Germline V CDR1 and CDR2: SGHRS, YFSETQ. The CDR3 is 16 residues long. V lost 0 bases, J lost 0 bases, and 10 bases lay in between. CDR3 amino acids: CASSLGRLGSGNTIYF. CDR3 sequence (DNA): TGCGCCAGCAGCTTGGGTAGGCTGGGCTCTGGAAACACCATATATTTT.

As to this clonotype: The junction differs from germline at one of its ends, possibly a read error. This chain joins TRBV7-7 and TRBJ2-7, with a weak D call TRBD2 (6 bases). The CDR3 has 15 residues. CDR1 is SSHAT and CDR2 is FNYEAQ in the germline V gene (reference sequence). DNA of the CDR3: TGTGCTAGCAGCTTAGGCCAGGGAGGAATGAATGAGCAGTACTTC. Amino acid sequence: CASSLGQGGMNEQYF.

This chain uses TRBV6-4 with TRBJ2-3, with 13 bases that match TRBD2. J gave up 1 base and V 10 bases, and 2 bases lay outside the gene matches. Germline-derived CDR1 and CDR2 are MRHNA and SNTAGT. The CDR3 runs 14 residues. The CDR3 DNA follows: TGTGCCATTGGACTAGCGGGGGGCACAGATACGCAGTATTTT. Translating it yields CAIGLAGGTDTQYF.

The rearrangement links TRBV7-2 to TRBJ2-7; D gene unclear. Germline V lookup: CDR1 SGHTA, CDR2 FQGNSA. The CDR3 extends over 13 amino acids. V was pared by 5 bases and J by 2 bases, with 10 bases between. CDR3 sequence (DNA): TGTGCCAGCAGCATACACCAGGCCTACGAGCAGTACTTC. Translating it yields CASSIHQAYEQYF.

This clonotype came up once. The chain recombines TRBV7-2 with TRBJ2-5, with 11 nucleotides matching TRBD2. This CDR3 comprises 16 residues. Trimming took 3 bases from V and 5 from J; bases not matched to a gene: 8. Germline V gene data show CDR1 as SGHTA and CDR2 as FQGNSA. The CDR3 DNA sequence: TGTGCCAGCAGCTTCCTAGCGGGGGGTTACGAGGAGACCCAGTACTTC. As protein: CASSFLAGGYEETQYF.

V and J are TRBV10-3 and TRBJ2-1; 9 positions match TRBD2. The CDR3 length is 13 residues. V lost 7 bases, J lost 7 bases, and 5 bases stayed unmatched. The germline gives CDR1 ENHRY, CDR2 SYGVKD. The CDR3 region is CAIMAGGGNEQFF. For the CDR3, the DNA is TGTGCCATCATGGCGGGAGGGGGAAATGAGCAGTTCTTC.

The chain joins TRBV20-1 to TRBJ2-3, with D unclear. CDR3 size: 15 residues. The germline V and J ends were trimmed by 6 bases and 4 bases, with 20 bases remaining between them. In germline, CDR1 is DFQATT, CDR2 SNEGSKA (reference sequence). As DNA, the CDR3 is TGCAGTGCATTAGGGCCGGGCCCCTCCGCAGATACGCAGTATTTT. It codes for CSALGPGPSADTQYF.

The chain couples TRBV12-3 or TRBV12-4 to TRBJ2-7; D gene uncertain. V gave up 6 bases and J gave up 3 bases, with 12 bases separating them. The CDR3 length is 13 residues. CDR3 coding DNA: TGTGCCAGCAGCCCCAAAATCTACTACGAGCAGTACTTC. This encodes CASSPKIYYEQYF.

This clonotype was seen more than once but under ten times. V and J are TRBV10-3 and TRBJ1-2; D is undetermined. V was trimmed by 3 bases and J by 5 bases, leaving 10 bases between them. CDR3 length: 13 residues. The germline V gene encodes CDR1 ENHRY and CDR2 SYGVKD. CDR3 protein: CAISDRNGYGYTF. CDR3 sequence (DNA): TGTGCCATCAGTGATAGGAACGGATATGGCTACACCTTC.

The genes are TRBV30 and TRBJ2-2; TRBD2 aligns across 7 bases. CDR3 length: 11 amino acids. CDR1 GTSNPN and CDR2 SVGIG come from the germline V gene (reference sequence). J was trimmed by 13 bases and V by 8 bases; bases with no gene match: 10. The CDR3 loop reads CARLAGSRLFF. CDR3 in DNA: TGTGCCCGCTTAGCGGGCTCGAGGCTGTTTTTT.

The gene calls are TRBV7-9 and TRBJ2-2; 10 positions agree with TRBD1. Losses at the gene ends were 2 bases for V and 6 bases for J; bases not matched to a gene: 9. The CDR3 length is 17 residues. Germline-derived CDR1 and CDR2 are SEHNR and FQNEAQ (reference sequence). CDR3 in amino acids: CASSLNRGQGIPGELFF. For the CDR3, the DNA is TGTGCCAGCAGCTTAAACAGGGGACAGGGGATTCCCGGGGAGCTGTTTTTT.

The CDR3 bases are TGTGCCAGCAGTGAACGACAGGGAGCGGACTACGAGCAGTACTTC. Translation gives CASSERQGADYEQYF. The V and J genes are TRBV25-1 and TRBJ2-7; 7 nucleotides agree with TRBD1. The CDR3 has 15 amino acids. The ends lost 2 bases at V and 3 bases at J; junction bases unmatched: 7. CDR1 MGHDK and CDR2 SYGVNS come from the germline V gene.

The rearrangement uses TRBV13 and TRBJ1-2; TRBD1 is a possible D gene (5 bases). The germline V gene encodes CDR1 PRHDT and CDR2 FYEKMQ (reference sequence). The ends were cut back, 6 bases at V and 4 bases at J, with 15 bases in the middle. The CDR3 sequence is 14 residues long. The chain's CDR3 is CASSLSGGGYGYTF. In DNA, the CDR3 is TGTGCCAGCAGTTTGTCCGGGGGAGGCTATGGCTACACCTTC. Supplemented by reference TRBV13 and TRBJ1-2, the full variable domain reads AAGVIQSPRHLIKEKRETATLKCYPIPRHDTVYWYQQGPGQDPQFLISFYEKMQSDKGSIPDRFSAQQFSDYHSELNMSSLELGDSALYFCASSLSGGGYGYTFGSGTRLTVV.

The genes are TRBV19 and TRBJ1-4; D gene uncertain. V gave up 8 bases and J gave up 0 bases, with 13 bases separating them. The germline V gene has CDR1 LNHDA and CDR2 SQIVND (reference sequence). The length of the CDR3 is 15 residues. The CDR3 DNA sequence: TGTGCCAGTGGTCTCCGGGCCACAACTAATGAAAAACTGTTTTTT. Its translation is CASGLRATTNEKLFF.

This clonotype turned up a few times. The CDR3 is CASSPFQWDVRSPLHF. CDR3 in DNA: TGTGCCAGCAGCCCTTTCCAATGGGATGTGAGATCACCCCTCCACTTT. The chain recombines TRBV7-8 with TRBJ1-6; D unclear. Trimming stripped 5 bases from V and 10 bases from J, with 21 bases between. The CDR3 spans 16 residues. The germline V gene encodes CDR1 SGHVS and CDR2 FQNEAQ.